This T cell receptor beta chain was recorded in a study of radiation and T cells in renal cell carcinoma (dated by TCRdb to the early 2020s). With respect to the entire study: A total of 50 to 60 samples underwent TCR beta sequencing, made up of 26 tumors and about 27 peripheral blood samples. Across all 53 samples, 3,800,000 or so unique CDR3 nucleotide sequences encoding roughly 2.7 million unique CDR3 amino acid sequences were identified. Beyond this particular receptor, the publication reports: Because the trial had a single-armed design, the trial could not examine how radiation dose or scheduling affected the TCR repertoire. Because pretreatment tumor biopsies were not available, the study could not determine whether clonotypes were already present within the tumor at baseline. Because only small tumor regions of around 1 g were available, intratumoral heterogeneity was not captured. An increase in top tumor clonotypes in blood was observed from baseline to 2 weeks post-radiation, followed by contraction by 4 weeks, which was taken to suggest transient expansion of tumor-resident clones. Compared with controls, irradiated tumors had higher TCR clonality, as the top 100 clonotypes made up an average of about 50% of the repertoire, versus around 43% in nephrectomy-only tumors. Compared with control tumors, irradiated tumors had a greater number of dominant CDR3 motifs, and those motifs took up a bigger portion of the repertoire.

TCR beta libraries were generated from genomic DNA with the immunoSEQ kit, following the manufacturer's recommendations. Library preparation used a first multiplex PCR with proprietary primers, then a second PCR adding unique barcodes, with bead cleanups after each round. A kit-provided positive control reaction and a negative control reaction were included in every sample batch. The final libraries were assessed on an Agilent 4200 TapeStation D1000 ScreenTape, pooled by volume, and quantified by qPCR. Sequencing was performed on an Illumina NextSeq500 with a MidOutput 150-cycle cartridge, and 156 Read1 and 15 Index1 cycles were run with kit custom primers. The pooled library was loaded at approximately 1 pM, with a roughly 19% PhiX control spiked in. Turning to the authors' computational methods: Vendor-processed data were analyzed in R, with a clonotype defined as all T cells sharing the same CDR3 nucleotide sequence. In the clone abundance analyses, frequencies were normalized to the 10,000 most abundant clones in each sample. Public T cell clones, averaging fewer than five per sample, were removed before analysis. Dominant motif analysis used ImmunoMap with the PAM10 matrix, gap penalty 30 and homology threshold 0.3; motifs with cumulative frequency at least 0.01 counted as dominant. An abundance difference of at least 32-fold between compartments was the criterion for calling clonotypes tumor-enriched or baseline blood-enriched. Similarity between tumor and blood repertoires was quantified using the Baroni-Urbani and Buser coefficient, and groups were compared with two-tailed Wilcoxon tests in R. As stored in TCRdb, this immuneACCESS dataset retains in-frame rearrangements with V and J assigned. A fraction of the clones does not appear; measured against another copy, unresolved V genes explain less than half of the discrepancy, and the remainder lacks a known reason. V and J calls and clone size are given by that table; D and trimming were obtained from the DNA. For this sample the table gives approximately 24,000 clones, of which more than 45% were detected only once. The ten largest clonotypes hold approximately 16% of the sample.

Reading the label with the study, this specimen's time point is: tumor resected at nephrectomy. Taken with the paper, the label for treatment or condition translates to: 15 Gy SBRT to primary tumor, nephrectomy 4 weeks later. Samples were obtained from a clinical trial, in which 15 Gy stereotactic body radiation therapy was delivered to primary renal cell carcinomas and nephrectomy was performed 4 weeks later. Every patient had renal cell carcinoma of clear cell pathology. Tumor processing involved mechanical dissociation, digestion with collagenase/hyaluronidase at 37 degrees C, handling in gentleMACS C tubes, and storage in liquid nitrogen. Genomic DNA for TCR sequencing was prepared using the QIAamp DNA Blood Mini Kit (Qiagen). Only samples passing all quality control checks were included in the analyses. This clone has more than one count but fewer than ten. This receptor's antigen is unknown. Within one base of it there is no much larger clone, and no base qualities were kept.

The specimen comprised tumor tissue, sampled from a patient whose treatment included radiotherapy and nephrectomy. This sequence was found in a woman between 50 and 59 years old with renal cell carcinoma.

CDR3 loop: CASSLGYRGQSGANVLTF. The DNA is as follows: TGTGCCAGCAGCTTGGGCTACAGGGGGCAGTCTGGGGCCAACGTCCTGACTTTC. The chain couples TRBV5-6 to TRBJ2-6, and TRBD1 aligns with 9 junction nucleotides. From the germline V gene, CDR1 is SGHDT and CDR2 is YYEEEE. V is trimmed back by 0 bases and J by 1 base, and the junction contains 5 bases that no gene match accounts for. The CDR3 has 18 amino acids, counting the end cysteine and phenylalanine. CDR3 DNA only is kept here, 54 bases in frame from base 1.